This T cell receptor (beta chain) was sequenced in a study of graft-versus-host responses after intestinal transplantation. Study context: Multivisceral, liver-intestinal, or isolated intestinal transplants were given to recipients.

Method: immunoSEQ multiplex PCR; TCRdb's copy keeps in-frame clones and lacks some. The data show roughly 6,900 clones, approximately 25% seen once. Labeling with CFSE marked about 200,000 responder cells, which were plated with about 200,000 irradiated, violet-dye-labeled stimulator cells. Trimming removed 5 bases from V and 6 bases from J; junction bases left unmatched: 22. Germline V CDR1 and CDR2: SGHTA, FQGTGA. This CDR3 is 19 amino acids long. Material: alloreactive CD8+ T cells from a mixed lymphocyte reaction culture, obtained before transplantation. Subset defined: CFSE-low proliferating T cells sorted from roughly six-day pre-transplant mixed lymphocyte reaction (GvH or HvG direction). This TCR was recovered from a human patient who was an organ donor for intestinal transplantation. The chain recombines TRBV7-3 with TRBJ1-5; 7 nucleotides agree with TRBD1. The CDR3 protein is CASSHDRQGGRMFGQPQHF. The CDR3 bases are TGTGCCAGCAGCCACGACCGGCAGGGGGGACGCATGTTTGGTCAGCCCCAGCATTTT.